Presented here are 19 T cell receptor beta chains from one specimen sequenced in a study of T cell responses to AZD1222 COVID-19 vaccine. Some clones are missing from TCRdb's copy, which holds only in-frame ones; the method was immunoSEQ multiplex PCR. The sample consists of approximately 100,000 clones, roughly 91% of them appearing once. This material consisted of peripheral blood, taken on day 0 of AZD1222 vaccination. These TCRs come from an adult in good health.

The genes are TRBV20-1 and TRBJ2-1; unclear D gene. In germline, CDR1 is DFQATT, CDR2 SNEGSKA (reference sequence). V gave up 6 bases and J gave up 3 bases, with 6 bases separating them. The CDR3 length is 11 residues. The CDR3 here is CSAQDYNEQFF. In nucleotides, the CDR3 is TGCAGTGCGCAGGACTACAATGAGCAGTTCTTC.

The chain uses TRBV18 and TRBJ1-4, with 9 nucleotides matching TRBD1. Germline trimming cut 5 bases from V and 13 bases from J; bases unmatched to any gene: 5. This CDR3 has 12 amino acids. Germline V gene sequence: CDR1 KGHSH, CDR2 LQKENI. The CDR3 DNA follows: TGTGCCAGCTCATGGGACAGGGAGACACTGTTTTTT. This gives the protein CASSWDRETLFF.

In DNA form, the CDR3 reads TGTGCCAGAAGGTATCCCGGGACCTCGAGGGATACGCAGTATTTT. It translates to CARRYPGTSRDTQYF. V and J are TRBV5-3 and TRBJ2-3, with D possibly called TRBD1 or TRBD2 (5 bases each). TRBV5-3 is treated as an ORF (open reading frame) with a function not yet certain. The CDR3 covers 15 residues. Trimming removed 5 bases at V and 6 bases at J, with 19 bases between.

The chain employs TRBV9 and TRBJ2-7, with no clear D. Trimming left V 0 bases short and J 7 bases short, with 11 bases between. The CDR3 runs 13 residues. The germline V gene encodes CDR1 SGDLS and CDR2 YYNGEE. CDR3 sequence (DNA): TGTGCCAGCAGCGTAGGGGTTTTGGGGGAGCAGTACTTC. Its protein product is CASSVGVLGEQYF.

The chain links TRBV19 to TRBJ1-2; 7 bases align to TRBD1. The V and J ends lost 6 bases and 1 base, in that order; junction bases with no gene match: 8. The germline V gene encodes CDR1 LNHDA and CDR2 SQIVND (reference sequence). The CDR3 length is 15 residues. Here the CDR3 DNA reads TGTGCCAGTAGACCCGGGGACAGATATAACTATGGCTACACCTTC. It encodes CASRPGDRYNYGYTF.

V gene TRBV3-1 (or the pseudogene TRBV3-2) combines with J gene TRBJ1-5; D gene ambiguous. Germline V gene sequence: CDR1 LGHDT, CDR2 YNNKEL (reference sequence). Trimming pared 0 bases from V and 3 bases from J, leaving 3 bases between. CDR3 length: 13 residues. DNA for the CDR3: TGTGCCAGCAGCCAAGATTTCAATCAGCCCCAGCATTTT. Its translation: CASSQDFNQPQHF.

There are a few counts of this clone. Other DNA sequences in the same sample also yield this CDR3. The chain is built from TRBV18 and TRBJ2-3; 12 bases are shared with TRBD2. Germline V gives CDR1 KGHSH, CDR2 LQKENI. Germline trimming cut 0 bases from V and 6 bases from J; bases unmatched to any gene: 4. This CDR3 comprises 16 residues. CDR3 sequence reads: CASSPPGLAGPDTQYF. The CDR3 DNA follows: TGTGCCAGCTCACCACCGGGACTAGCGGGTCCGGATACGCAGTATTTT.

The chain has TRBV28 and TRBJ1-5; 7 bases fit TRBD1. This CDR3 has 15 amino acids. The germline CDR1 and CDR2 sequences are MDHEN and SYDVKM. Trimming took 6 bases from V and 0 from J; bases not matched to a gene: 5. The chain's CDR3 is CASRRQGLSNQPQHF. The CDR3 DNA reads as TGTGCCAGCAGGAGACAGGGCCTTAGCAATCAGCCCCAGCATTTT.

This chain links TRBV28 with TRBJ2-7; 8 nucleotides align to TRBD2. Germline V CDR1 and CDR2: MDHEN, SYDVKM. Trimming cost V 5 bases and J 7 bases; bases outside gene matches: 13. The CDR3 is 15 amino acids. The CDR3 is CASSALLAAWGEQYF. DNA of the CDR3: TGTGCCAGCAGTGCACTACTAGCGGCTTGGGGGGAGCAGTACTTC. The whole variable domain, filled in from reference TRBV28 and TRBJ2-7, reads DVKVTQSSRYLVKRTGEKVFLECVQDMDHENMFWYRQDPGLGLRLIYFSYDVKMKEKGDIPEGYSVSREKKERFSLILESASTNQTSMYLCASSALLAAWGEQYFGPGTRLTVT.

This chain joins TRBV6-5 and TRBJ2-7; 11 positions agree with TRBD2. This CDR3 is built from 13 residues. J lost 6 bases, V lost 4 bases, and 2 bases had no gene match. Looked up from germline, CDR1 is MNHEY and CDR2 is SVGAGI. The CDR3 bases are TGTGCCAGCAGTTCCGGGACTAGCGGCGAGCAGTACTTC. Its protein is CASSSGTSGEQYF.

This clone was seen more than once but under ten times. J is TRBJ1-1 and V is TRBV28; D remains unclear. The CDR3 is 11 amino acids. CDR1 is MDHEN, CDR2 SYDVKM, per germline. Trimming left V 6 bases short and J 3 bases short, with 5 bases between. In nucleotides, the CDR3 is TGTGCCAGCAGCCAGTACACTGAAGCTTTCTTT. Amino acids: CASSQYTEAFF.

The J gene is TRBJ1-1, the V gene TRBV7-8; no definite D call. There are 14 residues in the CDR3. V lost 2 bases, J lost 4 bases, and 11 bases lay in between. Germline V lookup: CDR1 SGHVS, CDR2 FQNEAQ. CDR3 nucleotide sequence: TGTGCCAGCAGCTTATCCGGGTCGAGCACTGAAGCTTTCTTT. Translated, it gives CASSLSGSSTEAFF.

CDR3 protein: CASSLTGTGANVLTF. In DNA form, the CDR3 reads TGTGCCAGCAGCTTAACGGGGACTGGGGCCAACGTCCTGACTTTC. The chain combines TRBV11-3 with TRBJ2-6; possible D gene TRBD2, 5 bases. Trimming took 2 bases from V and 2 from J, leaving 7 bases between them. Germline CDR1 reads SGHNT; CDR2 reads YENEEA. This CDR3 region has 15 residues. The variable domain in full, completed from reference TRBV11-3 and TRBJ2-6, reads EAGVVQSPRYKIIEKKQPVAFWCNPISGHNTLYWYLQNLGQGPELLIRYENEEAVDDSQLPKDRFSAERLKGVDSTLKIQPAELGDSAVYLCASSLTGTGANVLTFGAGSRLTVL.

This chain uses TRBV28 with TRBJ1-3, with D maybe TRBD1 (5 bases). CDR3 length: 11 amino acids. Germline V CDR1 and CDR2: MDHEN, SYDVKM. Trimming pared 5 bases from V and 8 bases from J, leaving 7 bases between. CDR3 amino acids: CASSGGDTIYF. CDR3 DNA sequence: TGTGCCAGCAGTGGGGGAGACACCATATATTTT.

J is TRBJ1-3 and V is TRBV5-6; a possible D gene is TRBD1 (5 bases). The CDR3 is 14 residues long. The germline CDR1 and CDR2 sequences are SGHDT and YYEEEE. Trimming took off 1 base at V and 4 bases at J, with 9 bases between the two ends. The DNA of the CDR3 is TGTGCCAGCAGCTTGAGGGGACGGGGAAACACCATATATTTT. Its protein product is CASSLRGRGNTIYF.

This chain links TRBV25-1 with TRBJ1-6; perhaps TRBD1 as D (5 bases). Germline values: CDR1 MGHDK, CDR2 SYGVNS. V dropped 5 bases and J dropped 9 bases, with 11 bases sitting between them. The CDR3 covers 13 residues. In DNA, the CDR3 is TGTGCCAGCAGTCAGGGAAGCGGTTCACCCCTCCACTTT. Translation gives CASSQGSGSPLHF.

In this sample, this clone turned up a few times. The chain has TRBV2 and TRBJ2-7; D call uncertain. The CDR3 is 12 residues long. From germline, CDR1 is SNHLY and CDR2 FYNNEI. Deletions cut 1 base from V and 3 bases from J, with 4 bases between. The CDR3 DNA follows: TGTGCCAGCAGTGAAGACATCTACGAGCAGTACTTC. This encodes CASSEDIYEQYF.

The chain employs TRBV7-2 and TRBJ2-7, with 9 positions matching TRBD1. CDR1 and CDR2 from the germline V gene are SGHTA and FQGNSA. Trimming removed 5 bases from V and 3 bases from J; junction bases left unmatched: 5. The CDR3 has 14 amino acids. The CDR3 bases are TGTGCCAGCAGCCTACAGGGGGCGAGCTACGAGCAGTACTTC. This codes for CASSLQGASYEQYF. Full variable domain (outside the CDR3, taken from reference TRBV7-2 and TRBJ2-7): GAGVSQSPSNKVTEKGKDVELRCDPISGHTALYWYRQSLGQGLEFLIYFQGNSAPDKSGLPSDRFSAERTGGSVSTLTIQRTQQEDSAVYLCASSLQGASYEQYFGPGTRLTVT.

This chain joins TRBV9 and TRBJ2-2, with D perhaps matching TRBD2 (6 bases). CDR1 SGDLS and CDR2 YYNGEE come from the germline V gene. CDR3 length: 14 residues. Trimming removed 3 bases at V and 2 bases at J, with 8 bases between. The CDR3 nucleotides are TGTGCCAGCAGCGGGGACTTCAACACCGGGGAGCTGTTTTTT. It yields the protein CASSGDFNTGELFF.